These 32 T cell receptor beta chains were all obtained from the same sample, sequenced in a study of T cell clones after liver transplantation. TCRdb's copy holds only in-frame clones and misses some; the assay was immunoSEQ multiplex PCR. The sample consists of tens of thousands of clones, approximately 87% of them appearing once. Material: CD4+ T cells from blood, obtained at the 22-month timepoint. The receptors come from a human patient who received a liver transplant. The graft donor may be the source of some T cells.

The V call is TRBV7-3, the J call TRBJ2-2; D might be TRBD1 (5 bases). The V gene lost 2 bases and the J gene lost 6 bases, with 13 bases spanning the gap. CDR1 SGHTA and CDR2 FQGTGA come from the germline V gene. The CDR3 runs 15 residues. The CDR3 sequence: CASSLRRIGAGELFF. In nucleotides, the CDR3 is TGTGCCAGCAGCTTACGTAGAATAGGGGCCGGGGAGCTGTTTTTT.

The chain uses TRBV2 and TRBJ2-1, with D perhaps given as TRBD1 or TRBD2 (5 bases each). In germline, CDR1 is SNHLY, CDR2 FYNNEI. The CDR3 runs to 15 residues. V was clipped by 6 bases and J by 2 bases, with 14 bases between them. CDR3 DNA sequence: TGTGCCAGCAGCGGGACGGACCGGGCCTACAATGAGCAGTTCTTC. Encoded protein: CASSGTDRAYNEQFF.

This chain's CDR3 is CASSPPGFTGELFF. The CDR3, as DNA: TGTGCCAGCTCACCACCGGGATTCACCGGGGAGCTGTTTTTT. This sequence joins TRBV18 and TRBJ2-2; the D is unclear. CDR1 is KGHSH, CDR2 LQKENI, per germline. CDR3 size: 14 residues. V dropped 0 bases and J dropped 4 bases, with 6 bases sitting between them.

The chain couples TRBV10-3 to TRBJ2-1; D could derive from TRBD1 or TRBD2 (5 bases each). The V end was cut by 3 bases, the J end by 0 bases, with 15 bases between. This CDR3 region has 17 residues. Germline CDR1 ENHRY, CDR2 SYGVKD. The CDR3 DNA reads TGTGCCATCAGTGATGGGACCCCAATCAGCTCCTACAATGAGCAGTTCTTC. The encoded protein is CAISDGTPISSYNEQFF.

J is TRBJ1-1 and V is TRBV9, with unresolved D. CDR1 and CDR2 (germline): SGDLS, YYNGEE. The CDR3 covers 14 residues. The V end was cut by 4 bases, the J end by 5 bases, with 15 bases between. The CDR3 nucleotides read TGTGCCAGCAGCCCCCTGAGAGGGAGGACTGAAGCTTTCTTT. It specifies CASSPLRGRTEAFF.

This chain connects TRBV18 to TRBJ2-3, with 7 bases that match TRBD1. After removal of 0 bases from V and 7 bases from J, the junction contained 10 bases not matched to a gene. This CDR3 is 16 amino acids long. The germline gives CDR1 KGHSH, CDR2 LQKENI. CDR3: CASSPPWAGGMNTQYF. Here the CDR3 DNA reads TGTGCCAGCTCACCACCATGGGCAGGGGGTATGAATACGCAGTATTTT.

This clone was recorded a few times. This chain links TRBV6-5 with TRBJ1-5; possible D gene TRBD1, 5 bases. The CDR3 covers 15 residues. Germline V gene sequence: CDR1 MNHEY, CDR2 SVGAGI. Trimming removed 6 bases from V and 1 base from J, with 13 bases in between. This chain's CDR3 is CASRPKGPSNQPQHF. For the CDR3, the DNA is TGTGCCAGCAGACCAAAGGGGCCCAGCAATCAGCCCCAGCATTTT.

The chain uses TRBV15 and TRBJ2-1; the match to TRBD2 covers 10 bases. In germline, CDR1 is LNHNV, CDR2 YYDKDF (reference sequence). V lost 1 base, J lost 14 bases, and 8 bases stayed unmatched. The CDR3 has 14 residues. CDR3 amino acids: CATSRGEREGPKFF. Here the CDR3 DNA reads TGTGCCACCAGCAGAGGGGAGCGGGAGGGCCCGAAGTTCTTC. The complete variable domain, with remaining parts taken from reference TRBV15 and TRBJ2-1, reads DAMVIQNPRYQVTQFGKPVTLSCSQTLNHNVMYWYQQKSSQAPKLLFHYYDKDFNNEADTPDNFQSRRPNTSFCFLDIRSPGLGDTAMYLCATSRGEREGPKFFGPGTRLTVL.

This clone was detected once. The chain uses TRBV5-1 and TRBJ1-1; no firm D call. The germline gives CDR1 SGHRS, CDR2 YFSETQ. Trimming shortened V by 1 base and J by 1 base, and 11 bases separated the two germline ends. The CDR3 is made up of 15 amino acids. The CDR3 loop reads CASSLREIGNTEAFF. CDR3 in DNA: TGCGCCAGCAGCTTGCGTGAAATTGGGAACACTGAAGCTTTCTTT.

Regarding this clone: At one end, the junction sequence differs from germline, possibly due to a read error. The rearrangement uses TRBV29-1 and TRBJ2-7; 9 nucleotides align to TRBD1. The CDR3 is 14 amino acids. Germline-derived CDR1 and CDR2 are SQVTM and ANQGSEA. The CDR3 protein is CSAEFTGGSYEQYF. CDR3 bases: TGCAGCGCTGAATTCACAGGGGGCAGCTACGAGCAGTACTTC.

The chain joins TRBV6-1 to TRBJ2-5; D possibly matches TRBD1 or TRBD2 (5 bases each). The CDR3 has 15 amino acids. CDR1 and CDR2 (germline): MNHNS, SASEGT. Trimming stripped 4 bases from V and 5 bases from J, with 17 bases between. This CDR3 reads CASSVVGVEGETQYF. As DNA, the CDR3 is TGTGCCAGCAGTGTTGTCGGGGTTGAGGGGGAGACCCAGTACTTC.

The chain recombines TRBV27 with TRBJ2-1; 8 bases line up with TRBD1. The CDR3 loop spans 12 amino acids. The germline CDR1 and CDR2 sequences are MNHEY and SMNVEV (reference sequence). Losses at the gene ends were 9 bases for V and 8 bases for J; bases not matched to a gene: 6. CDR3 sequence reads: CASAGGGDEQFF. Here the CDR3 DNA reads TGTGCCAGTGCAGGGGGCGGCGATGAGCAGTTCTTC.

This chain joins TRBV21-1 and TRBJ1-2; the table's D gene call, TRBD1, was not cross checked with the DNA. TRBV21-1 corresponds to a pseudogene. CDR3 length: 15 residues. The CDR3 sequence: CASSNRDRVSYGYTF. The CDR3 bases are TGTGCCAGCAGCAATAGGGACAGGGTTAGCTATGGCTACACCTTC.

The rearrangement links TRBV9 to TRBJ1-2; the match to TRBD1 covers 7 bases. Germline trimming cut 5 bases from V and 7 bases from J; bases unmatched to any gene: 8. CDR3 length: 13 amino acids. Germline V gives CDR1 SGDLS, CDR2 YYNGEE. CDR3 bases: TGTGCCAGCAGAAAATCCGGGACAGTTGGCTACACCTTC. It codes for CASRKSGTVGYTF.

The chain is built from TRBV7-2 and TRBJ2-2; no clear D. Germline loops: CDR1 SGHTA, CDR2 FQGNSA. Trimming removed 0 bases from V and 0 bases from J, with 8 bases in between. The CDR3 has 16 amino acids. The CDR3 reads CASSLASPANTGELFF. CDR3 DNA sequence: TGTGCCAGCAGCTTAGCGAGTCCCGCGAACACCGGGGAGCTGTTTTTT.

This clone was seen a few times. This rearrangement joins TRBV11-2 to TRBJ1-5, with 9 positions matching TRBD1. V dropped 4 bases and J dropped 1; count of bases not matched to a gene: 5. Germline CDR1 SGHAT, CDR2 FQNNGV. The length of the CDR3 is 16 residues. This CDR3 reads CASSSWDRVSNQPQHF. The DNA for the CDR3 is TGTGCCAGCAGCTCCTGGGACAGGGTAAGCAATCAGCCCCAGCATTTT.

As regards this clone: Compared with germline, one end of the junction differs, possibly owing to a read error. The chain is built from TRBV7-7 and TRBJ2-2, with 12 bases aligning to TRBD1. The CDR3 runs to 16 residues. Germline CDR1 reads SSHAT; CDR2 reads FNYEAQ (reference sequence). The chain's CDR3 is CASSPGQGAKTGELFF. The CDR3 bases are TGTGCTAGCAGCCCGGGACAGGGGGCGAAGACCGGGGAGCTGTTTTTT.

This clone was seen only once. J is TRBJ1-3 and V is TRBV5-1; D call uncertain. The CDR3 sequence is 15 residues long. CDR1 is SGHRS and CDR2 is YFSETQ in the germline V gene. Between the trimmed V and J ends, which lost 5 bases and 0 bases, there was a span of 12 bases. CDR3 coding DNA: TGCGCCAGCAGTGTAGGCTCCCACTCTGGAAACACCATATATTTT. It translates to CASSVGSHSGNTIYF.

Written as DNA, the CDR3 is TGTGCCAGCAGCTTGAATGGAGGGCATGAGCAGTTCTTC. Translating it yields CASSLNGGHEQFF. The chain links TRBV7-2 to TRBJ2-1, with a tentative D call TRBD2 (6 bases). V was clipped by 3 bases and J by 8 bases, with 11 bases between them. CDR3 size: 13 residues. Germline V gene lookup returns CDR1 SGHTA and CDR2 FQGNSA.

The chain has TRBV7-2 and TRBJ1-5, with D possibly being TRBD1 (6 bases). Germline values: CDR1 SGHTA, CDR2 FQGNSA. V shed 3 bases and J shed 6 bases, with 15 bases lying between them. The CDR3 sequence is 15 residues long. The CDR3, as DNA: TGTGCCAGCAGCTTGCCGTTGGGGGCGGGTCAGCCCCAGCATTTT. Encoded protein: CASSLPLGAGQPQHF.

V usage is TRBV18 and J usage is TRBJ1-1, with D perhaps TRBD1 (6 bases). The CDR3 covers 14 residues. Germline V gene sequence: CDR1 KGHSH, CDR2 LQKENI. V was trimmed by 1 base and J by 1 base, leaving 7 bases between them. The CDR3 sequence is CASSPRGRNTEAFF. CDR3 sequence (DNA): TGTGCCAGCTCACCACGGGGGCGGAACACTGAAGCTTTCTTT. Using reference TRBV18 and TRBJ1-1 for the parts outside the CDR3, the full variable domain is NAGVMQNPRHLVRRRGQEARLRCSPMKGHSHVYWYRQLPEEGLKFMVYLQKENIIDESGMPKERFSAEFPKEGPSILRIQQVVRGDSAAYFCASSPRGRNTEAFFGQGTRLTVV.

This chain links TRBV4-3 with TRBJ2-2, with 7 bases aligning to TRBD2. V shed 2 bases, J shed 5 bases, and the junction held 5 bases outside the gene matches. This CDR3 has 15 amino acids. The germline gives CDR1 LGHNA, CDR2 YSLEER. The CDR3, as DNA: TGCGCCAGCAGCCAAAGAACTAGCGAGACCGGGGAGCTGTTTTTT. Encoded protein: CASSQRTSETGELFF.

V usage is TRBV10-3 and J usage is TRBJ1-1, with 7 nucleotides matching TRBD1. J was trimmed by 0 bases and V by 4 bases; bases with no gene match: 2. The CDR3 runs to 14 residues. CDR1 and CDR2 from the germline V gene are ENHRY and SYGVKD. CDR3 DNA: TGTGCCATCAGTGTGGACAGGTTGAACACTGAAGCTTTCTTT. It specifies CAISVDRLNTEAFF.

V and J are TRBV6-5 and TRBJ2-7; D is tentatively TRBD1 or TRBD2 (5 bases each). Trimming shortened V by 6 bases and J by 7 bases, and 16 bases separated the two germline ends. Germline assignment: CDR1 MNHEY and CDR2 SVGAGI. The CDR3 contains 13 residues. Here the CDR3 DNA reads TGTGCCAGCAGCCGGGGACGCACGGGAGAGCAGTACTTC. It is translated as CASSRGRTGEQYF.

This chain's CDR3 is CASSLDRGLTGELFF. Written as DNA, the CDR3 is TGTGCCAGCAGCTTGGACAGGGGACTCACCGGGGAGCTGTTTTTT. The chain is built from TRBV5-6 and TRBJ2-2; D is perhaps TRBD1 (7 bases). V lost 0 bases and J 4 bases, leaving 10 bases between the germline ends. This CDR3 has 15 amino acids. Germline V lookup: CDR1 SGHDT, CDR2 YYEEEE.

This chain joins TRBV27 and TRBJ2-7; TRBD1 is a possible D gene (6 bases). Trimming took off 4 bases at V and 4 bases at J, with 14 bases between the two ends. The CDR3 length is 14 residues. Germline V gene lookup returns CDR1 MNHEY and CDR2 SMNVEV (reference sequence). CDR3 residues: CASSSSGQPYEQYF. The DNA of the CDR3 is TGTGCCAGCAGTTCCTCCGGACAGCCGTACGAGCAGTACTTC.

V gene TRBV7-2 combines with J gene TRBJ1-2; D call uncertain. The germline V gene encodes CDR1 SGHTA and CDR2 FQGNSA. Trimming shortened V by 1 base and J by 4 bases, and 13 bases separated the two germline ends. The CDR3 totals 15 residues. This CDR3 is CASSLGTDLGYGYTF. DNA for the CDR3: TGTGCCAGCAGCTTAGGAACAGATCTGGGCTATGGCTACACCTTC.

The chain joins TRBV18 to TRBJ1-2; TRBD1 matches 8 bases. With V trimmed by 0 bases and J by 1 base, 7 bases remained unmatched. This CDR3 comprises 17 residues. Germline loops: CDR1 KGHSH, CDR2 LQKENI. In DNA, the CDR3 is TGTGCCAGCTCACCACCGACAGGGGAACCGATTAACTATGGCTACACCTTC. This encodes CASSPPTGEPINYGYTF.

The chain joins TRBV4-3 to TRBJ2-5; tentatively, D is TRBD2 (5 bases). Germline values: CDR1 LGHNA, CDR2 YSLEER. This CDR3 has 15 residues. Trimming pared 0 bases from V and 7 bases from J, leaving 15 bases between. The CDR3: CASSQDRAYRGTQYF. The CDR3 DNA sequence: TGCGCCAGCAGCCAAGATCGGGCTTACCGGGGGACCCAGTACTTC.

CDR3 in amino acids: CAWLTGGTEAFF. The CDR3 region has the DNA TGTGCCTGGCTAACAGGGGGCACTGAAGCTTTCTTT. This sequence joins TRBV30 and TRBJ1-1; TRBD1 agrees at 8 bases. J gave up 4 bases and V 5 bases, and 3 bases lay outside the gene matches. The CDR3 totals 12 residues. Germline V lookup: CDR1 GTSNPN, CDR2 SVGIG (reference sequence).

The chain carries TRBV5-1 and TRBJ2-5; 8 bases are a match to TRBD2. Trimming took 4 bases from V and 4 from J; bases not matched to a gene: 6. Germline V gene lookup returns CDR1 SGHRS and CDR2 YFSETQ. The CDR3 runs to 14 residues. The CDR3 DNA reads TGCGCCAGCAGCCCGGGGGGGCCCGGAGAGACCCAGTACTTC. This gives the protein CASSPGGPGETQYF.

The rearrangement links TRBV25-1 to TRBJ2-1, with D possibly TRBD2 on 7 matching bases. CDR3 length: 15 amino acids. CDR1 is MGHDK, CDR2 SYGVNS, per germline. The germline V and J ends were trimmed by 3 bases and 6 bases, with 15 bases remaining between them. The CDR3 loop reads CASSDSGLGGNEQFF. In nucleotides, the CDR3 is TGTGCCAGCAGTGACTCCGGACTAGGGGGCAATGAGCAGTTCTTC. The whole variable domain, filled in from reference TRBV25-1 and TRBJ2-1, reads EADIYQTPRYLVIGTGKKITLECSQTMGHDKMYWYQQDPGMELHLIHYSYGVNSTEKGDLSSESTVSRIRTEHFPLTLESARPSHTSQYLCASSDSGLGGNEQFFGPGTRLTVL.